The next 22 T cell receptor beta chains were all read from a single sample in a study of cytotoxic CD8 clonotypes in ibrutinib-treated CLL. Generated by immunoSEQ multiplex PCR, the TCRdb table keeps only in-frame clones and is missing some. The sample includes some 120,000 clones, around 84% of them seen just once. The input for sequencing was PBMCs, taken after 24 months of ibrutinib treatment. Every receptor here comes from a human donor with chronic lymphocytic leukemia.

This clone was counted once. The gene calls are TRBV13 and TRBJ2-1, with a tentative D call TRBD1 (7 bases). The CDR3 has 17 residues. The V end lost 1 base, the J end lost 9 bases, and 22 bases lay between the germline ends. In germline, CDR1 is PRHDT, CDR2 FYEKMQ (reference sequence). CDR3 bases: TGTGCCAGCAGCTTAGTCGCCAGGGGGGTTAAGAACGGTGAGCAGTTCTTC. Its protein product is CASSLVARGVKNGEQFF.

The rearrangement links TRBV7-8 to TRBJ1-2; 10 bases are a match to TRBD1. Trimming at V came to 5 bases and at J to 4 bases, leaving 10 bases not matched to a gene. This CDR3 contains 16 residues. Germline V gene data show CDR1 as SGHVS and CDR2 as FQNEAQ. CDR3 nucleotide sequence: TGTGCCAGCAGCCCTCCCGGGACAGGGGAGGGCTATGGCTACACCTTC. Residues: CASSPPGTGEGYGYTF. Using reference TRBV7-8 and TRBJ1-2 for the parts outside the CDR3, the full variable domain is GAGVSQSPRYKVAKRGQDVALRCDPISGHVSLFWYQQALGQGPEFLTYFQNEAQLDKSGLPSDRFFAERPEGSVSTLKIQRTQQEDSAVYLCASSPPGTGEGYGYTFGSGTRLTVV.

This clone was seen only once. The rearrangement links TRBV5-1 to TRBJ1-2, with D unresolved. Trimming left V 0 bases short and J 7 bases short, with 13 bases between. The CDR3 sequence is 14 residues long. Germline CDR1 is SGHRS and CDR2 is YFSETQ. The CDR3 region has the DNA TGCGCCAGCAGCTTGGAACGGGTTCGGGGTGGCTACACCTTC. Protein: CASSLERVRGGYTF.

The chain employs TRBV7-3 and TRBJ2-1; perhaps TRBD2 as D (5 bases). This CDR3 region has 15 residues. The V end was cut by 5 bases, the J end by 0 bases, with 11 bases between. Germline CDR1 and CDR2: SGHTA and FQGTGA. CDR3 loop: CASSPQAVSYNEQFF. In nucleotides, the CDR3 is TGTGCCAGCAGCCCCCAAGCGGTCTCCTACAATGAGCAGTTCTTC. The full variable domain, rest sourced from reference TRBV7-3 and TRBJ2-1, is GAGVSQTPSNKVTEKGKYVELRCDPISGHTALYWYRQSLGQGPEFLIYFQGTGAADDSGLPNDRFFAVRPEGSVSTLKIQRTERGDSAVYLCASSPQAVSYNEQFFGPGTRLTVL.

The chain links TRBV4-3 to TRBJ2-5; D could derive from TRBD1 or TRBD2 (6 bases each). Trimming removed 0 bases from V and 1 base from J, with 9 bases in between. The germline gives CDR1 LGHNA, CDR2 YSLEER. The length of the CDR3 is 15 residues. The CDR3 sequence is CASSQEGGRQETQYF. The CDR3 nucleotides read TGCGCCAGCAGCCAAGAAGGGGGGCGCCAAGAGACCCAGTACTTC.

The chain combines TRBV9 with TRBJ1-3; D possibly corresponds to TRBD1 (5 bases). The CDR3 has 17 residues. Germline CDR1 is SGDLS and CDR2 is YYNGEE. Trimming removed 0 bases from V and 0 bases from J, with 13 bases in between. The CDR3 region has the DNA TGTGCCAGCAGCGTAGGCCCGCAGGGCTACTCTGGAAACACCATATATTTT. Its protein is CASSVGPQGYSGNTIYF.

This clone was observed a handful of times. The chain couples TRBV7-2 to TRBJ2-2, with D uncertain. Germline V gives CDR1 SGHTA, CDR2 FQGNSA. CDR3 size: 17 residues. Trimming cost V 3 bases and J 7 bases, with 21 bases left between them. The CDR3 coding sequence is TGTGCCAGCAGCTTTATACTCCGGCGACGAAAACACGGGGAGCTGTTTTTT. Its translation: CASSFILRRRKHGELFF. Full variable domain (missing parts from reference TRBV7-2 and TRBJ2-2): GAGVSQSPSNKVTEKGKDVELRCDPISGHTALYWYRQSLGQGLEFLIYFQGNSAPDKSGLPSDRFSAERTGGSVSTLTIQRTQQEDSAVYLCASSFILRRRKHGELFFGEGSRLTVL.

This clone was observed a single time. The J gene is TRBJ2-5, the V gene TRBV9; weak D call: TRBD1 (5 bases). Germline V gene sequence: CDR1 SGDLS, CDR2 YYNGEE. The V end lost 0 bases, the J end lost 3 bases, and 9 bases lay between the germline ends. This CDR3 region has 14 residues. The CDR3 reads CASSVDDSEETQYF. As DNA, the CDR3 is TGTGCCAGCAGCGTAGACGACAGCGAAGAGACCCAGTACTTC.

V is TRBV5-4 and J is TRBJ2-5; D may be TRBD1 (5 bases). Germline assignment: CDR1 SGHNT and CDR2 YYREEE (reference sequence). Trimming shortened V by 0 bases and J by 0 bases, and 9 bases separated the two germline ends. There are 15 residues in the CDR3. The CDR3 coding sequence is TGTGCCAGCAGCTTGGGGGGCACCAACCAAGAGACCCAGTACTTC. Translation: CASSLGGTNQETQYF.

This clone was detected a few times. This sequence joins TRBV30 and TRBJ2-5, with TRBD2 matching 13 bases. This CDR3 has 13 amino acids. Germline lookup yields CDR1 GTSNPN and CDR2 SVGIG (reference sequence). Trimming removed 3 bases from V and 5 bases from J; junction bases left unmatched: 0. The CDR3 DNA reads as TGTGCCTGGAGGGGACTAGCGGGGGAGACCCAGTACTTC. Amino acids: CAWRGLAGETQYF.

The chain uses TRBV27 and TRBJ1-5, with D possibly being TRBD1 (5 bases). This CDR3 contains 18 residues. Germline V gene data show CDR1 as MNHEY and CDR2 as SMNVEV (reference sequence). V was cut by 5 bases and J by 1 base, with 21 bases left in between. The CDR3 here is CASSALPLTGVSNQPQHF. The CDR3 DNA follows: TGTGCCAGCAGTGCACTGCCCCTGACGGGGGTGAGCAATCAGCCCCAGCATTTT.

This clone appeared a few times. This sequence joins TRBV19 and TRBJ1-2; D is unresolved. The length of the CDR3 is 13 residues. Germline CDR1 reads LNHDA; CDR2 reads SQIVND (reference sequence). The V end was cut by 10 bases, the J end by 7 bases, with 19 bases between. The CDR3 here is CAIRSPRTGGYTF. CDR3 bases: TGTGCCATTCGATCCCCCCGAACGGGTGGCTACACCTTC.

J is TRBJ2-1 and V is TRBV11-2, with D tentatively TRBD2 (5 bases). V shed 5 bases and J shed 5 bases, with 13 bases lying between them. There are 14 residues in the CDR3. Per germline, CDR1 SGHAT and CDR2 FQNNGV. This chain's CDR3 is CASSGRPADNEQFF. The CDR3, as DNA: TGTGCCAGCAGCGGGCGTCCAGCGGACAATGAGCAGTTCTTC.

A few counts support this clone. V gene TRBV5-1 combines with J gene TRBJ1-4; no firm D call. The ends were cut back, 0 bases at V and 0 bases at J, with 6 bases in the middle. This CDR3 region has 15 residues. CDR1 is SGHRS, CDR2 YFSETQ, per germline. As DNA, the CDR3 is TGCGCCAGCAGCTTGGGAACGGCAACTAATGAAAAACTGTTTTTT. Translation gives CASSLGTATNEKLFF.

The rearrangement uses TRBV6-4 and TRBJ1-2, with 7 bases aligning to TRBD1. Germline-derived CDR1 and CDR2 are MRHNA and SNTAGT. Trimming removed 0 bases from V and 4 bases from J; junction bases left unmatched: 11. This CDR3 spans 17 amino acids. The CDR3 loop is CASSDSTGQVKLYGYTF. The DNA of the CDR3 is TGTGCCAGCAGTGACTCGACAGGGCAGGTGAAACTCTATGGCTACACCTTC.

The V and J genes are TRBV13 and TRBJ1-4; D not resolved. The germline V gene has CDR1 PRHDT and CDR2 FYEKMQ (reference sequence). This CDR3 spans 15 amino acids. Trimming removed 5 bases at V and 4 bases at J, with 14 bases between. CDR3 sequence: CASSEQKDYNEKLFF. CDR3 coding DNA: TGTGCCAGCAGCGAACAGAAAGATTATAATGAAAAACTGTTTTTT.

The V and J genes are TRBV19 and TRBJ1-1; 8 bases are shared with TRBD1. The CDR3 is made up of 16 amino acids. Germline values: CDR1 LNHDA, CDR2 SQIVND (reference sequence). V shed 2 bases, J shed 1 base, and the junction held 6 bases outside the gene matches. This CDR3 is CASSINPGQANTEAFF. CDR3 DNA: TGTGCCAGTAGTATAAACCCGGGACAGGCGAACACTGAAGCTTTCTTT.

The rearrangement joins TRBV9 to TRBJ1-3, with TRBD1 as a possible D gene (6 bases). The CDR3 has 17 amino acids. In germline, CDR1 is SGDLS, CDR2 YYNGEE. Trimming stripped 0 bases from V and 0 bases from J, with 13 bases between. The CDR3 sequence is CASSVGLGQTSGNTIYF. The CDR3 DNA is TGTGCCAGCAGCGTAGGATTAGGACAGACCTCTGGAAACACCATATATTTT.

For the CDR3, the DNA is TGTGCCAGCAGAAAACAGGGCTATAATTCACCCCTCCACTTT. Translated: CASRKQGYNSPLHF. The chain combines TRBV7-6 with TRBJ1-6; tentative D call: TRBD1 (6 bases). CDR1 SGHVS and CDR2 FNYEAQ come from the germline V gene. The length of the CDR3 is 14 residues. Trimming shortened V by 6 bases and J by 3 bases, and 9 bases separated the two germline ends. Full variable domain (rest looked up from reference TRBV7-6 and TRBJ1-6): GAGVSQSPRYKVTKRGQDVALRCDPISGHVSLYWYRQALGQGPEFLTYFNYEAQQDKSGLPNDRFSAERPEGSISTLTIQRTEQRDSAMYRCASRKQGYNSPLHFGNGTRLTVT.

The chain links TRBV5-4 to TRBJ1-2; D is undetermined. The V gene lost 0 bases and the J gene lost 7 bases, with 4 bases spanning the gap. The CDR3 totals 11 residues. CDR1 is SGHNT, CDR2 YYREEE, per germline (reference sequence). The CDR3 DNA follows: TGTGCCAGCAGCTTGGAGGGTGGCTACACCTTC. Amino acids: CASSLEGGYTF.

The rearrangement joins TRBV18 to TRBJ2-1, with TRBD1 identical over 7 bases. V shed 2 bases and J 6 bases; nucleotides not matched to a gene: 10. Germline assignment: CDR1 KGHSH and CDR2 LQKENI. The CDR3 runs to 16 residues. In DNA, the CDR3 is TGTGCCAGCTCACCATTGGGCCAGGGGGTAAGCAATGAGCAGTTCTTC. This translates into CASSPLGQGVSNEQFF.

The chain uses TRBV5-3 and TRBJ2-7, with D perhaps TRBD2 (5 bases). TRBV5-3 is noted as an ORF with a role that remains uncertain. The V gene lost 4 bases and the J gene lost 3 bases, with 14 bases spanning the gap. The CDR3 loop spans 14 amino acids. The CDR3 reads CARSPGEPHYEQYF. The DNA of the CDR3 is TGTGCCAGAAGCCCCGGGGAGCCTCACTACGAGCAGTACTTC.